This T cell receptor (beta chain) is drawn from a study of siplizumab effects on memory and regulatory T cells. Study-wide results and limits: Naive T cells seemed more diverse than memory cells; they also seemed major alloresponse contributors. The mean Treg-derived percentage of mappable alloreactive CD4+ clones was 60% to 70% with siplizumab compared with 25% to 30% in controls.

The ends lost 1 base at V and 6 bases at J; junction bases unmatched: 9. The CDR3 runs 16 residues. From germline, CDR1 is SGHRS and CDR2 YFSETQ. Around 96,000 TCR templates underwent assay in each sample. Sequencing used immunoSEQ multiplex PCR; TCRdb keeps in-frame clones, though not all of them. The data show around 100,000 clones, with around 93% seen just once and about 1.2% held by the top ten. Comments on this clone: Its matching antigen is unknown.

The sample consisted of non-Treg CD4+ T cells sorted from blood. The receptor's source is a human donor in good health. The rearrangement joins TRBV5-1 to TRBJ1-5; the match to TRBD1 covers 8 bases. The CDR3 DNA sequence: TGCGCCAGCAGCTTGACAGCGTCAGGGGGCAGTCAGCCCCAGCATTTT. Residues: CASSLTASGGSQPQHF.